The 22 T cell receptor beta chains in this list originate from one sample, sequenced in a study of cytomegalovirus exposure and HLA in healthy donors. A multiplex PCR was run with 60 Vbeta primers and 13 Jbeta primers. Generated by immunoSEQ multiplex PCR, the TCRdb table keeps only in-frame clones and is missing some. The sample has over 80,000 clones; over 65% are singletons. Sequencing was performed on PBMCs. The receptors stem from a man between 60 and 75 years old in good health and CMV-seropositive.

The chain is built from TRBV18 and TRBJ2-3; the D gene is possibly TRBD2 (6 bases). This CDR3 contains 15 residues. The V and J ends lost 1 base and 1 base respectively, with 9 bases between them. Germline CDR1 reads KGHSH; CDR2 reads LQKENI. DNA for the CDR3: TGTGCCAGCTCACCACTCAGGGAGGGCACAGATACGCAGTATTTT. Translating gives CASSPLREGTDTQYF. Full variable domain (remainder filled in from reference TRBV18 and TRBJ2-3): NAGVMQNPRHLVRRRGQEARLRCSPMKGHSHVYWYRQLPEEGLKFMVYLQKENIIDESGMPKERFSAEFPKEGPSILRIQQVVRGDSAAYFCASSPLREGTDTQYFGPGTRLTVL.

This clone occurred a few times. The rearrangement uses TRBV4-1 and TRBJ1-5; the D is unclear. CDR1 is MGHRA and CDR2 is YSYEKL in the germline V gene. The V and J ends lost 1 base and 6 bases respectively, with 13 bases between them. The CDR3 is 15 residues long. CDR3 residues: CASSQVLTEIQPQHF. Here the CDR3 DNA reads TGCGCCAGCAGCCAAGTTTTAACAGAAATTCAGCCCCAGCATTTT.

Written as DNA, the CDR3 is TGCGCCAGCAGCTTGGTCGGTCCGGGCACTGAAGCTTTCTTT. Protein: CASSLVGPGTEAFF. The chain has TRBV5-1 and TRBJ1-1; D remains ambiguous. The length of the CDR3 is 14 residues. V lost 0 bases, J lost 4 bases, and 10 bases lay in between. Germline CDR1 is SGHRS and CDR2 is YFSETQ.

About this clone itself: The same CDR3 can be traced to other DNA sequences in this sample. The CDR3 loop is CASSVGGADTQYF. The CDR3 DNA is TGTGCCAGCAGCGTAGGCGGGGCAGATACGCAGTATTTT. V is TRBV9 and J is TRBJ2-3; D may be TRBD2 (6 bases). V was shortened by 0 bases and J by 4 bases, with 6 bases between the two germline ends. Germline CDR1 is SGDLS and CDR2 is YYNGEE. The CDR3 is 13 amino acids.

Details on this clone: A read error may account for a junction end that differs from germline. The CDR3 region has the DNA TGTTCCAGCAGCTTCCCCGGGACAGGGCTCCTCTTC. Residues: CSSSFPGTGLLF. The chain links TRBV7-9 to TRBJ2-1; TRBD1 agrees at 9 bases. The germline V gene has CDR1 SEHNR and CDR2 FQNEAQ (reference sequence). The CDR3 consists of 12 residues.

The rearrangement uses TRBV7-9 and TRBJ2-7; weak D call: TRBD1 (6 bases). CDR3 size: 14 residues. Looked up from germline, CDR1 is SEHNR and CDR2 is FQNEAQ (reference sequence). Deletions cut 3 bases from V and 2 bases from J, with 11 bases between. In DNA, the CDR3 is TGTGCCAGCAGCTTCGGACAGATTCCCTACGAGCAGTACTTC. Protein product: CASSFGQIPYEQYF.

The gene calls are TRBV5-8 and TRBJ1-6; 7 positions match TRBD1. CDR3 size: 16 residues. With V trimmed by 4 bases and J by 9 bases, 13 bases remained unmatched. Germline V gene lookup returns CDR1 SGHTS and CDR2 YDEGEE. In DNA, the CDR3 is TGTGCCAGCAGCCTCCGGACAGGTCCGGGCGGTTCACCCCTCCACTTT. Its translation is CASSLRTGPGGSPLHF.

The chain links TRBV5-1 to TRBJ2-5; D gene unclear. Between the trimmed V and J ends, which lost 0 bases and 5 bases, there was a span of 11 bases. The CDR3 totals 14 residues. Germline V gives CDR1 SGHRS, CDR2 YFSETQ. The CDR3 sequence is CASSLASVRETQYF. The CDR3 bases are TGCGCCAGCAGCTTGGCCTCGGTCCGGGAGACCCAGTACTTC.

In its sample, this clone was seen a few times. This sequence joins TRBV19 and TRBJ1-4; D call uncertain. With 7 bases removed from V and 5 bases from J, the gap between germline ends came to 14 bases. This CDR3 spans 14 amino acids. Germline CDR1 reads LNHDA; CDR2 reads SQIVND (reference sequence). DNA for the CDR3: TGTGCCAGTACCAGCGGACGGCAGAATGAAAAACTGTTTTTT. Translating it yields CASTSGRQNEKLFF.

The chain links TRBV2 to TRBJ2-4; TRBD1 agrees at 8 bases. CDR3 size: 13 residues. V gave up 3 bases and J gave up 7 bases; unmatched junction bases: 2. Germline CDR1 and CDR2: SNHLY and FYNNEI. The CDR3: CASSDQGANIQYF. In DNA form, the CDR3 reads TGTGCCAGCAGTGACCAGGGGGCGAACATTCAGTACTTC.

The chain joins TRBV11-1 to TRBJ2-3; 10 positions match TRBD1. Losses at the gene ends were 4 bases for V and 4 bases for J; bases not matched to a gene: 8. Germline CDR1 SGHAT, CDR2 FQDESV (reference sequence). This CDR3 has 16 residues. The CDR3 loop is CASSSMDRGEADTQYF. Written as DNA, the CDR3 is TGTGCCAGCAGCTCCATGGACAGGGGGGAAGCAGATACGCAGTATTTT.

Concerning this clone itself: One end of the junction fails to match germline, which may point to a read error. The chain combines TRBV7-9 with TRBJ2-5; D not certain. The CDR3 runs 11 residues. Looked up from germline, CDR1 is SEHNR and CDR2 is FQNEAQ (reference sequence). The CDR3 loop reads CASGFQETQYF. The CDR3 DNA is TGTGCCAGCGGCTTTCAGGAGACCCAGTACTTC.

The V call is TRBV2, the J call TRBJ1-4; the D gene is possibly TRBD1 (5 bases). V lost 7 bases and J 1 base, leaving 10 bases between the germline ends. This CDR3 is 14 amino acids long. CDR1 is SNHLY and CDR2 is FYNNEI in the germline V gene. CDR3: CASMWGETNEKLFF. The CDR3 DNA follows: TGTGCCAGCATGTGGGGCGAAACTAATGAAAAACTGTTTTTT.

CDR3 region: CASRDRASGANVLTF. The CDR3 DNA is TGCGCCAGCAGGGACAGGGCATCTGGGGCCAACGTCCTGACTTTC. The J gene is TRBJ2-6, the V gene TRBV10-2; 8 bases fit TRBD1. CDR3 length: 15 amino acids. Germline V gives CDR1 WSHSY, CDR2 SAAADI. V gave up 6 bases and J gave up 1 base; unmatched junction bases: 2.

V and J are TRBV5-6 and TRBJ2-3; 12 bases map to TRBD2. The CDR3 totals 18 residues. Germline loops: CDR1 SGHDT, CDR2 YYEEEE. The junction had 12 bases not matched to a gene; V was cut back by 6 bases and J by 1 base. CDR3 sequence (DNA): TGTGCCAGCAACCCATGGCTAGCGGGGGGGCAGGGCACAGATACGCAGTATTTT. This sequence encodes CASNPWLAGGQGTDTQYF.

This sequence joins TRBV19 and TRBJ1-4; no definite D call. V lost 0 bases and J lost 8, with 7 bases in between. Germline-derived CDR1 and CDR2 are LNHDA and SQIVND (reference sequence). This CDR3 has 13 amino acids. CDR3 sequence (DNA): TGTGCCAGTAGTATAGACCTCCTGGAAAAACTGTTTTTT. Its translation: CASSIDLLEKLFF.

The rearrangement uses TRBV29-1 and TRBJ1-1; no clear D. Germline CDR1 reads SQVTM; CDR2 reads ANQGSEA. The V end was cut by 7 bases, the J end by 8 bases, with 14 bases between. This CDR3 is 11 amino acids long. This CDR3 reads CSAEGGREAFF. The CDR3 DNA reads TGCAGCGCCGAGGGCGGCAGGGAAGCTTTCTTT.

The chain is built from TRBV5-1 and TRBJ2-1; 8 bases fit TRBD1. The junction had 5 bases not matched to a gene; V was cut back by 3 bases and J by 3 bases. Per germline, CDR1 SGHRS and CDR2 YFSETQ. The CDR3 runs to 15 residues. CDR3 residues: CASSSGQGGYNEQFF. In DNA form, the CDR3 reads TGCGCCAGCAGCTCCGGACAGGGAGGCTACAATGAGCAGTTCTTC. The full variable domain, its missing parts supplied by reference TRBV5-1 and TRBJ2-1, is KAGVTQTPRYLIKTRGQQVTLSCSPISGHRSVSWYQQTPGQGLQFLFEYFSETQRNKGNFPGRFSGRQFSNSRSEMNVSTLELGDSALYLCASSSGQGGYNEQFFGPGTRLTVL.

The rearrangement links TRBV5-1 to TRBJ1-6, with 10 bases aligning to TRBD1. J lost 9 bases, V lost 0 bases, and 3 bases had no gene match. The germline V gene encodes CDR1 SGHRS and CDR2 YFSETQ. The CDR3 is 15 amino acids. CDR3 residues: CASSLAGQGVSPLHF. The CDR3 DNA reads TGCGCCAGCAGCTTGGCCGGACAGGGGGTTTCACCCCTCCACTTT.

The chain has TRBV14 and TRBJ1-6; D is unresolved. Per the germline V gene, CDR1 is SGHDN and CDR2 is FVKESK. V was pared by 4 bases and J by 3 bases, with 10 bases between. The CDR3 runs 15 residues. The CDR3 spells CASSRSGNYNSPLHF. The CDR3 DNA is TGTGCCAGCAGCCGCTCCGGGAACTATAATTCACCCCTCCACTTT.

The chain recombines TRBV9 with TRBJ1-6, with a tentative D call TRBD1 (5 bases). This CDR3 region has 14 residues. Germline values: CDR1 SGDLS, CDR2 YYNGEE. V was shortened by 2 bases and J by 6 bases, with 9 bases between the two germline ends. The CDR3 DNA reads TGTGCCAGCAGCGTGGAGGGGATTAATTCACCCCTCCACTTT. Encoded protein: CASSVEGINSPLHF. The entire variable domain, with the rest obtained from reference TRBV9 and TRBJ1-6, is as follows: DSGVTQTPKHLITATGQRVTLRCSPRSGDLSVYWYQQSLDQGLQFLIQYYNGEERAKGNILERFSAQQFPDLHSELNLSSLELGDSALYFCASSVEGINSPLHFGNGTRLTVT.

V gene TRBV10-2 combines with J gene TRBJ2-7, with D perhaps TRBD2 (5 bases). The CDR3 length is 13 residues. Germline V lookup: CDR1 WSHSY, CDR2 SAAADI. Trimming removed 5 bases from V and 3 bases from J, with 11 bases in between. CDR3 sequence reads: CASSQRLFYEQYF. The CDR3 nucleotides are TGCGCCAGCAGTCAGAGACTATTCTACGAGCAGTACTTC.